This TCR beta chain emerged from a study of naive and memory T cell subsets. Overall study findings and caveats: Naive repertoires, especially CD8, held a few larger clonotypes, possibly memory cells re-expressing CD45RA.

CD8 T cells were positively selected from what remained after CD4 positive selection. V was pared by 0 bases and J by 7 bases, with 11 bases between. The CDR3 covers 14 residues. In germline, CDR1 is SGHRS, CDR2 YFSETQ. The beta constant-region primer was an equimolar mix of two oligonucleotides covering TRBC1 and TRBC2. Nested alpha and beta constant-region primers with the SP2 primer drove four PCR rounds on ligated cDNA. The cDNA 3' end received a ligated single-stranded oligonucleotide carrying the SP2 primer and a 12-nucleotide UMI. MiXCR was run by TCRdb on the UMI-ligation and nested PCR reads, yielding one entry per CDR3 protein. The data show roughly 150,000 distinct CDR3 sequences, 15% to 25% seen once. With regard to this clonotype: Its specificity is unknown.

The specimen was naive CD8+ T cells from blood. The rearrangement joins TRBV5-1 to TRBJ1-5; D is possibly TRBD1 (5 bases). This sequence originates from a human donor in good health. The CDR3 loop is CASSLAGGGQPQHF. For the CDR3, the DNA is TGCGCCAGCAGCTTGGCCGGGGGTGGGCAGCCCCAGCATTTT.